The source of this TCR beta chain is a study of T cell repertoires in cytomegalovirus infection. About the research overall: Shared public TCR beta signatures pointed to both CMV infection and a matching HLA type.

Details on this clonotype: Antigen: not known.

V was clipped by 3 bases and J by 2 bases, with 14 bases between them. The CDR3 loop spans 14 amino acids. CDR1 is DFQATT, CDR2 SNEGSKA, per germline (reference sequence). TCRdb itself ran the reads through MiXCR, one entry per CDR3 protein. The repertoire includes 550,000 to 850,000 distinct CDR3 sequences, around a third of them detected once, and roughly 20% sits in the top ten. Study-level points and caveats: Dominant in the ex vivo response were TCR beta clonotypes restricted by HLA-C and specific for CMV.

The source is a human donor in good health (CMV status not recorded). Some clones in this sample may be carry-over from other donors' samples. The V gene is TRBV20-1, the J gene TRBJ2-7, with D possibly being TRBD2 (6 bases). The starting material was cultured PBMCs, obtained from culture after CMV antigen stimulation. This CDR3 is CSASLAGQTYEQYF. CDR3 nucleotide sequence: TGCAGTGCTAGCCTCGCGGGGCAAACCTACGAGCAGTACTTC.